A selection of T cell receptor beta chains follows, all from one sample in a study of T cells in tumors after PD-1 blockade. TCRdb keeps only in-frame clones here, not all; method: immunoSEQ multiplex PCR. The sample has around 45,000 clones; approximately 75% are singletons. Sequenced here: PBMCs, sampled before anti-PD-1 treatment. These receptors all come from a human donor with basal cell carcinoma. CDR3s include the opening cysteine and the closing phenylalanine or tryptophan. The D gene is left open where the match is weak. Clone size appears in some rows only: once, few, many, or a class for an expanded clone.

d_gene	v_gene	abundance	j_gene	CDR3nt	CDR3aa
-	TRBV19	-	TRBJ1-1	TGTGCCAGTAGTAACCCCTCGGTGGGCTCTGAAGCTTTCTTT	CASSNPSVGSEAFF
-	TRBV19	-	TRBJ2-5	TGTGCCAGTAGTCGACGGTACCAAGAGACCCAGTACTTC	CASSRRYQETQYF
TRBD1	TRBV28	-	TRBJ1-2	TGTGCCAGCCACCCGGGACAGGGCTATGGCTACACCTTC	CASHPGQGYGYTF
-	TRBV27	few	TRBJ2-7	TGTGCCAGCAGTCTAGAACCCACAGGGACCGAGCAGTACTTC	CASSLEPTGTEQYF
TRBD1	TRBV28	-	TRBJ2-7	TGTGCCAGCAGTATCGGACAGGGCGGGGAAAGCTCCTACGAGCAGTACTTC	CASSIGQGGESSYEQYF
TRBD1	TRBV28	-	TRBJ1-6	TGTGCCAGCAGTTCTCCGGGGACAGGGGATTCACCCCTCCACTTT	CASSSPGTGDSPLHF
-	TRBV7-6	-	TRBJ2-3	TGTGCCAGCAGCCCGGGGACAAGCACAGATACGCAGTATTTT	CASSPGTSTDTQYF
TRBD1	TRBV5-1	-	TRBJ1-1	TGCGCCAGCAGCTTGGCGGCAGGGGGCTCGAACACTGAAGCTTTCTTT	CASSLAAGGSNTEAFF
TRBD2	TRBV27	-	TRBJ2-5	TGTGCCAGCAGTTTAGGGACTAGCGGGCGTGGGCAAGAGACCCAGTACTTC	CASSLGTSGRGQETQYF
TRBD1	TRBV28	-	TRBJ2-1	TGTGCCAGCAGTTTATTTCGGGGACAGGGGATTGAGCAGTTCTTC	CASSLFRGQGIEQFF
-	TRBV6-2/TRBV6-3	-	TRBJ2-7	TGTGCCAGCAGTAACGGGGCTCTAAGCTGGCCGTACTTC	CASSNGALSWPYF
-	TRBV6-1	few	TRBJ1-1	TGTGCCAGCAGTGAACCAAACAGTAGCTTT	CASSEPNSSF
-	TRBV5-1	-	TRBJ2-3	TGCGCCAGCAGCTTGGCAGATACGCAGTATTTT	CASSLADTQYF
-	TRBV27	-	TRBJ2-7	TGTGCCAGCAGTTTTGGGCTCCCCGGAACCTACGAGCAGTACTTC	CASSFGLPGTYEQYF
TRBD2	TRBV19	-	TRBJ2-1	TGTGCCAGTCACGGACTAGCGGGAGGCCATGAGCAGTTCTTC	CASHGLAGGHEQFF
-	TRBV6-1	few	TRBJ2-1	TGTGCCAGCAGTGACCAGTCGGGGGCGGATGAGCAGTTCTTC	CASSDQSGADEQFF
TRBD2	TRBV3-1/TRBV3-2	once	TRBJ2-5	TGTGCCAGCAGCCAAGATCGATTCGGACTAGCGGGAAGGGAGACCCAGTACTTC	CASSQDRFGLAGRETQYF
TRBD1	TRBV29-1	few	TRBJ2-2	TGCAGCGTCCCGGGACAGGGGGCGAACACCGGGGAGCTGTTTTTT	CSVPGQGANTGELFF
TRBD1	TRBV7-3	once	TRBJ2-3	TGTGCCAGCAGCCTCTCGGGACAGAGCACAGATACGCAGTATTTT	CASSLSGQSTDTQYF
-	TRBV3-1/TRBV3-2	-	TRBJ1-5	TGTGCCAGCAGCCAAGCAGGTAGTCAGCCCCAGCATTTT	CASSQAGSQPQHF
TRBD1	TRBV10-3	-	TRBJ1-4	TGTGCCATCAGTGAGGGGGGACAGGGGAATGAAAAACTGTTTTTT	CAISEGGQGNEKLFF
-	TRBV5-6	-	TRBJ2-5	TGTGCCAGCAGGAAGACAGGCCCACAAGAGACCCAGTACTTC	CASRKTGPQETQYF
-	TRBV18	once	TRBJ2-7	TGTGCCAGCTCGCCGGACGGCTACGAGCAGTACTTC	CASSPDGYEQYF
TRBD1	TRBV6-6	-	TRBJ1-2	TGTGCCAGCAGTCGATCCGGGACAGACTATGGCTACACCTTC	CASSRSGTDYGYTF
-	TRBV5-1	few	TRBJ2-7	TGCGCCAGCAGCTTGGATGGTTACGAGCAGTACTTC	CASSLDGYEQYF
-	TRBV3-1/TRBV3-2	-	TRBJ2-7	TGTGCCAGCAGCCAAGCATACGAGCAGTACTTC	CASSQAYEQYF
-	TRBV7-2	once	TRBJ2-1	TGTGCCAGCAGCTTAGACTCCTACAATGAGCAGTTCTTC	CASSLDSYNEQFF
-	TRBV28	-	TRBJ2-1	TGTGCCAGCAGTTTGGACCCGGGAAAGGGGCAGTTCTTC	CASSLDPGKGQFF
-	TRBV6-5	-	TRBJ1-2	TGTGCCAGCACCTTGACTCGGGGGCAGGGCTATGGCTACACCTTC	CASTLTRGQGYGYTF
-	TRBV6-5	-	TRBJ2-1	TGTGCCAGCAGCGACCTAGCCCATACCGCTGAGCAGTTCTTC	CASSDLAHTAEQFF
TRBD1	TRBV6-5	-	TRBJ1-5	TGTGCCAGCAGTTCACAGGGGCAGGATCAGCCCCAGCATTTT	CASSSQGQDQPQHF
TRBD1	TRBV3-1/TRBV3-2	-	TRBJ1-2	TGTGCCAGCAGCCAAGCGGGACAGGGCCGATACTATGGCTACACCTTC	CASSQAGQGRYYGYTF
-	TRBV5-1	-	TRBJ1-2	TGCGCCAGCAGCTCCGGCGAGCGGCAAGACGGCTACACCTTC	CASSSGERQDGYTF
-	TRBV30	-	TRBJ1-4	TGTGCCTGGGCACCATCTTCAGGCTATAATGAAAAACTGTTTTTT	CAWAPSSGYNEKLFF
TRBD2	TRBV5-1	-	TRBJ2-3	TGCGCCAGCAGCTTCCTAGCGGGACCAGATACGCAGTATTTT	CASSFLAGPDTQYF
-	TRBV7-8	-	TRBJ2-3	TGTGCCAGCAGCTTAGCGGGGGGAGGATCAGATACGCAGTATTTT	CASSLAGGGSDTQYF
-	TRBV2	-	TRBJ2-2	TGTGCCAGCAAAACAGGCTACACCGGGGAGCTGTTTTTT	CASKTGYTGELFF